One sample yielded the 21 T cell receptor beta chains listed below, sequenced in a study of tumor-infiltrating lymphocytes in primary liver carcinoma. Between roughly 20 and 33 mg of unsorted bulk tissue served as the source from which RNA and DNA were co-extracted. A constant-region primer primed TCR beta cDNA synthesis from 500 to 550 ng of total RNA. For TCR beta, libraries were produced by three nested multiplex PCR rounds using slightly modified ARM-PCR. Two initial PCR rounds of about 9 cycles each paired TRBV1-TRBV30 forward primers with a C-beta reverse primer. MiXCR, applied by TCRdb to the multiplex PCR reads, yields one record per CDR3 protein. Of roughly 120,000 distinct CDR3 sequences listed, approximately 70% are singletons. The sample comprised liver tumor tissue from sampling region 1. Documented subset: tumor region T1, superior pole. These receptors were taken from a woman aged 60-75 years with primary liver carcinoma and hepatitis B virus infection.

This clonotype was observed once. This CDR3 is missing its conserved last phenylalanine or tryptophan, likely due to a read error. The chain carries TRBV12-3 or TRBV12-4 and TRBJ2-1; TRBD2 matches 15 bases. This CDR3 spans 18 amino acids. CDR3: CASSLGTSGRPSYNEQFL. As DNA, the CDR3 is TGTGCCAGTAGTTTAGGGACTAGCGGGAGGCCGTCCTACAATGAGCAGTTCCTC.

Note on this clonotype: A clone one base away is much larger, so this may be a read error. V is TRBV12-3 or TRBV12-4 and J is TRBJ1-6; D call uncertain. This CDR3 has 14 residues. The CDR3: CASSLGSGGSPFHF. The CDR3 DNA reads as TGTGCCAGCAGTTTAGGGAGCGGCGGTTCACCCTTCCACTTT.

A word on this clonotype: The conserved phenylalanine or tryptophan is not found at the CDR3 terminus, so this likely reflects a read error. The rearrangement joins TRBV12-3 or TRBV12-4 to TRBJ1-5, with D unclear. This CDR3 is built from 15 residues. V was pared by 5 bases and J by 0 bases, with 11 bases between. DNA of the CDR3: TGTGCCAGCAGTCCCGACGGGATTAGCAATCAGCCCCAGCATCCT. As protein: CASSPDGISNQPQHP.

Many counts were recorded for this clonotype. The chain joins TRBV5-1 to TRBJ1-2; no reliable D call. CDR3 size: 13 residues. Germline V CDR1 and CDR2: SGHRS, YFSETQ. Deletions cut 4 bases from V and 1 base from J, with 8 bases between. CDR3 nucleotide sequence: TGCGCCAGCAGCACGGACGGTAACTATGGCTACACCTTC. Its protein is CASSTDGNYGYTF.

About this clonotype itself: No DNA is shown, since the ends of the CDR3 on it are uncertain; the CDR3 is the one TCRdb lists. The gene calls are TRBV28 and TRBJ2-5; whether TRBD2, the table's D call, matches the DNA was not checked. Per germline, CDR1 MDHEN and CDR2 SYDVKM. With termini counted, the CDR3 has 16 amino acids. The CDR3 here is CASSLSLRESPETQYF.

A remark on this clonotype: One end of the junction is discordant with germline, which a read error may explain. The CDR3 is CAGSPRQNTDGYTF. The CDR3 DNA reads as TGTGCCGGCAGTCCTAGACAGAACACAGATGGCTACACCTTC. This rearrangement joins TRBV6-5 to TRBJ1-2; perhaps TRBD1 as D (5 bases). The CDR3 sequence is 14 residues long. Germline V CDR1 and CDR2: MNHEY, SVGAGI.

Details on this clonotype: The junction differs from germline at one of its ends, possibly a read error. The rearrangement joins TRBV6-2 or TRBV6-3 to TRBJ1-1; D gene ambiguous. Germline V lookup: CDR1 MNHEY, CDR2 SVGEGT. The CDR3 length is 13 residues. CDR3 residues: CAGSHKDRLHAFF. Here the CDR3 DNA reads TGTGCCGGCAGCCATAAAGACCGGCTACACGCTTTCTTT.

This sequence joins TRBV29-1 and TRBJ2-7; 9 bases fit TRBD1. There are 13 residues in the CDR3. CDR1 is SQVTM and CDR2 is ANQGSEA in the germline V gene. CDR3 region: CYAVGQGFSEQYV. Here the CDR3 DNA reads TGCTACGCCGTGGGACAGGGATTTAGCGAGCAGTACGTC.

About this clonotype itself: A much larger clone sits a single nucleotide away, making a read error possible. The rearrangement links TRBV5-4 to TRBJ1-1; D remains unclear. The V end lost 5 bases, the J end lost 0 bases, and 8 bases lay between the germline ends. CDR3 length: 13 residues. Per the germline V gene, CDR1 is SGHNT and CDR2 is YYREEE (reference sequence). The CDR3 protein is CASRAEVNTEAFF. DNA for the CDR3: TGTGCCAGCAGGGCAGAGGTGAACACTGAAGCTTTCTTT. Filled out from reference TRBV5-4 and TRBJ1-1, the complete variable domain reads ETGVTQSPTHLIKTRGQQVTLRCSSQSGHNTVSWYQQALGQGPQFIFQYYREEENGRGNFPPRFSGLQFPNYSSELNVNALELDDSALYLCASRAEVNTEAFFGQGTRLTVV.

On this clonotype: One base away lies a much larger clone, so this may be a sequencing read error. V is TRBV6-5 and J is TRBJ2-1; D is perhaps TRBD1 (5 bases). V gave up 11 bases and J gave up 6 bases, with 14 bases separating them. The CDR3 has 12 amino acids. Germline loops: CDR1 MNHEY, CDR2 SVGAGI. CDR3 bases: TGTGCCGACAGCCCACAGCCCAATGAGCAGTTCTTC. Protein: CADSPQPNEQFF.

This clonotype was detected once. This sequence joins TRBV4-1 and TRBJ2-1; TRBD2 agrees at 9 bases. Losses at the gene ends were 6 bases for V and 7 bases for J; bases not matched to a gene: 13. Germline CDR1 and CDR2: MGHRA and YSYEKL. CDR3 length: 16 residues. The CDR3 reads CASRRIGLAGRNEQFF. The DNA for the CDR3 is TGCGCCAGCAGACGCATAGGGCTAGCGGGAAGAAATGAGCAGTTCTTC.

Comment on this clonotype: The junction departs from the called germline gene at one end, perhaps through a read error. The genes are TRBV28 and TRBJ1-2; TRBD1 is a possible D gene (6 bases). The CDR3 is 13 amino acids. Germline CDR1 and CDR2: MDHEN and SYDVKM. The CDR3, as DNA: TGTGTCAGCATGCAGGGGCATGGCTATGGCTACACCTTC. Amino acid sequence: CVSMQGHGYGYTF.

As for this clonotype: An end of the junction does not agree with germline; a read error may underlie this. This chain links TRBV11-2 with TRBJ2-3; 10 nucleotides align to TRBD1. The CDR3 contains 15 residues. Germline-derived CDR1 and CDR2 are SGHAT and FQNNGV. This CDR3 reads CASCKDRGTTDTQYF. The CDR3 DNA sequence: TGTGCCAGCTGCAAGGACAGGGGGACCACAGATACGCAATATTTT.

At least ten counts were recorded for this clonotype. CDR3 loop: CSARGTREAFF. Here the CDR3 DNA reads TGCAGCGCCCGGGGCACAAGAGAAGCTTTCTTT. The chain employs TRBV29-1 and TRBJ1-1, with D maybe TRBD1 (5 bases). V lost 7 bases and J 8 bases, leaving 14 bases between the germline ends. Germline V gene lookup returns CDR1 SQVTM and CDR2 ANQGSEA. The CDR3 is 11 amino acids.

The chain links TRBV28 to TRBJ1-5, with 9 positions matching TRBD1. Germline CDR1 is MDHEN and CDR2 is SYDVKM. This CDR3 region has 14 residues. Germline trimming cut 5 bases from V and 6 bases from J; bases unmatched to any gene: 5. CDR3: CASSGTGKVQPQHF. The CDR3 DNA follows: TGTGCCAGCAGTGGGACAGGGAAAGTTCAGCCCCAGCATTTT.

This clonotype was counted many times. The gene calls are TRBV7-9 and TRBJ2-1; 9 nucleotides line up with TRBD2. The germline gives CDR1 SEHNR, CDR2 FQNEAQ (reference sequence). V trimming: 4 bases; J trimming: 8 bases; junction bases outside the gene matches: 6. The CDR3 spans 14 residues. CDR3 nucleotide sequence: TGTGCCAGCAGCTGGATAGCGGGAGCATATGAGCAGTTCTTC. Translating gives CASSWIAGAYEQFF.

With regard to this clonotype: One end of the junction does not line up with germline, which may come from a read error. The V and J genes are TRBV11-1 and TRBJ1-2; the D gene is possibly TRBD1 (6 bases). CDR1 is SGHAT and CDR2 is FQDESV in the germline V gene (reference sequence). The CDR3 spans 14 residues. The CDR3 DNA reads TGTGTCAGCAGCCAAGGACAGACCAACTATGACTACACCTTC. Protein: CVSSQGQTNYDYTF. Supplemented by reference TRBV11-1 and TRBJ1-2, the full variable domain reads EAEVAQSPRYKITEKSQAVAFWCDPISGHATLYWYRQILGQGPELLVQFQDESVVDDSQLPKDRFSAERLKGVDSTLKIQPAELGDSAMYLCVSSQGQTNYDYTFGSGTRLTVV.

The CDR3 DNA follows: TGTGCCAGCAGCCACCTCGACAGGGGGGGGGATGAGCAGTTCTTC. The encoded protein is CASSHLDRGGDEQFF. The rearrangement links TRBV11-2 to TRBJ2-1; TRBD1 aligns across 9 bases. The CDR3 runs to 15 residues. The junction had 10 bases not matched to a gene; V was cut back by 5 bases and J by 8 bases. CDR1 is SGHAT and CDR2 is FQNNGV in the germline V gene.

The chain uses TRBV11-2 and TRBJ2-7, with D possibly matching TRBD1 (6 bases). This CDR3 has 13 amino acids. V gave up 5 bases and J gave up 4 bases, with 12 bases separating them. The germline gives CDR1 SGHAT, CDR2 FQNNGV. CDR3 amino acids: CASSPGVKYEQYF. The DNA for the CDR3 is TGTGCCAGCAGCCCAGGGGTGAAGTACGAGCAGTACTTC.

Points on this clonotype: Germline is not matched at one junction end, which may reflect a read error. The chain carries TRBV11-1 and TRBJ2-1; 7 bases agree with TRBD2. The CDR3 loop spans 15 amino acids. Per the germline V gene, CDR1 is SGHAT and CDR2 is FQDESV (reference sequence). In nucleotides, the CDR3 is TGTGCCAGCAACTCGGCTAGCGGTCTATACAACGAGCAGTTCTTC. Translation: CASNSASGLYNEQFF.

This clonotype was observed once. J is TRBJ2-5 and V is TRBV2; no clear D. The CDR3 length is 11 residues. The germline gives CDR1 SNHLY, CDR2 FYNNEI. V lost 7 bases to trimming and J lost 5 bases, with 8 bases between them. The CDR3 bases are TGTGCCAGCACCGCGTCTGAGACCCAGTACTTC. Translating gives CASTASETQYF.